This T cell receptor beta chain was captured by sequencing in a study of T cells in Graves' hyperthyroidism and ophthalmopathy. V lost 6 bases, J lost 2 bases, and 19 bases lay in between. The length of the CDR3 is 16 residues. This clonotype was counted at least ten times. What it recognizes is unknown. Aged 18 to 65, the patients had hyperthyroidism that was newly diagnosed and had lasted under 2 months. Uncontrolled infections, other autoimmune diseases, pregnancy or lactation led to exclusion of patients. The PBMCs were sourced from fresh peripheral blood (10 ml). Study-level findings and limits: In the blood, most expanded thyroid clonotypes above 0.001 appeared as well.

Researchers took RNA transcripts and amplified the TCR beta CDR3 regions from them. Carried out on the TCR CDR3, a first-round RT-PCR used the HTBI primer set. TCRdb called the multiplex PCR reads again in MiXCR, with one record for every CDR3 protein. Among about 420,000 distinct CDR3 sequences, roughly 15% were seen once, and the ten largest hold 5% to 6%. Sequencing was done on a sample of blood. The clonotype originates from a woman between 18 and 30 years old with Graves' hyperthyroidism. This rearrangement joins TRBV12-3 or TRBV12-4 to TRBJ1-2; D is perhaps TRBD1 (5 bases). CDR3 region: CASRSSRRGDNYGYTF. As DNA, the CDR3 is TGTGCCAGCAGGTCAAGTAGGCGGGGGGACAACTATGGCTACACCTTC.